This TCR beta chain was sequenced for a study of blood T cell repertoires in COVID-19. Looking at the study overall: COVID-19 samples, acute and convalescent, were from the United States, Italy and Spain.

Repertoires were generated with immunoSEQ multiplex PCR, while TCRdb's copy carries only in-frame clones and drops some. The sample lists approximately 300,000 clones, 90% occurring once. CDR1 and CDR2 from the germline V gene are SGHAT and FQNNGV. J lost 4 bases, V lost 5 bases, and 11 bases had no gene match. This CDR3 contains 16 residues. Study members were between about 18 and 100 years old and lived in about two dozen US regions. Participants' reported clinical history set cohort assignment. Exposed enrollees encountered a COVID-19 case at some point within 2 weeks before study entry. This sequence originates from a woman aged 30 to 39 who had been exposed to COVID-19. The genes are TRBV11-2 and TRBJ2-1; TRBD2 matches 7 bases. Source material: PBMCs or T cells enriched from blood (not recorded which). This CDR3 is CASSLLVSGGYNEQFF. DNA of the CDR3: TGTGCCAGCAGCCTGCTCGTATCGGGGGGTTACAATGAGCAGTTCTTC.